This T cell receptor beta chain was obtained from a study of naive and memory T cell subsets. This clonotype appeared many times. The antigen remains undetermined. This sample's treatment: skin biopsy from PPD injection site in Mantoux-positive individual. TCR cDNA received a 3' ligated oligonucleotide that carried a UMI. Unsorted total RNA, about 1 to 1000 ng, was DNase treated before reverse transcription. Findings and caveats of the study: TCRs were reportedly recovered from both biopsy types, mostly tuberculin test sites.

V was clipped by 7 bases and J by 6 bases, with 18 bases between them. The CDR3 totals 13 residues. In germline, CDR1 is SQVTM, CDR2 ANQGSEA. Ligated cDNA underwent four rounds of PCR with nested alpha and beta constant region primers and SP2. TCRdb analysed the UMI-ligation and nested PCR reads with MiXCR anew, one entry per CDR3 protein. The table has some 21,000 distinct CDR3 sequences, roughly 5.5% seen once. The clonotype comes from an adult in good health. The chain employs TRBV29-1 and TRBJ1-1; D remains unclear. The starting material was skin, obtained from a tuberculin skin test site. CDR3 DNA sequence: TGCAGCGCTAAGACCCCCGGGGTGTCTGAAGCTTTCTTT. This sequence encodes CSAKTPGVSEAFF.